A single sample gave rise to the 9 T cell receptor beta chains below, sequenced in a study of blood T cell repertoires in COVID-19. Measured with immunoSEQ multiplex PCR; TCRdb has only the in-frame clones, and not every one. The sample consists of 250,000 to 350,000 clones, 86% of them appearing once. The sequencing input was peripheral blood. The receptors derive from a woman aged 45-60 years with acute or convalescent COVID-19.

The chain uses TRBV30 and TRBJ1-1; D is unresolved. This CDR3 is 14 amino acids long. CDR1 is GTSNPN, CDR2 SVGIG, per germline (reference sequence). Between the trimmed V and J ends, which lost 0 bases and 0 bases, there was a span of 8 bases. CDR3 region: CAWSVGGMNTEAFF. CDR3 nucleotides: TGTGCCTGGAGTGTAGGCGGGATGAACACTGAAGCTTTCTTT.

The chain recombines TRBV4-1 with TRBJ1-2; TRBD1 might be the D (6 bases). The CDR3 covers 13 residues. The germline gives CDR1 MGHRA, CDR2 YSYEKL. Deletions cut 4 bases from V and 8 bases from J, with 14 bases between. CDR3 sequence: CASSRNRDYGYTF. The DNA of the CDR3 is TGCGCCAGCAGCCGAAACAGGGATTACGGCTACACCTTC.

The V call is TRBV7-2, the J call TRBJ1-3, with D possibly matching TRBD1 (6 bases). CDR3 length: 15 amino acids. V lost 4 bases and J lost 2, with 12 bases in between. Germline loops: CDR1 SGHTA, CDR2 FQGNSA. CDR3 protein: CASSSGQFAGNTIYF. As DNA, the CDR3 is TGTGCCAGCAGCTCCGGACAGTTTGCTGGAAACACCATATATTTT.

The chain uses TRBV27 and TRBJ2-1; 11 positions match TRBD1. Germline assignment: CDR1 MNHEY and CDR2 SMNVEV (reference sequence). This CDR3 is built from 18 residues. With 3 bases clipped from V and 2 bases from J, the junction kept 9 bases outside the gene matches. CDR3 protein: CASSFIGPDRGPYNEQFF. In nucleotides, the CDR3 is TGTGCCAGCAGTTTCATAGGACCGGACAGGGGGCCCTACAATGAGCAGTTCTTC.

CDR3 bases: TGTGCCAGCAGTTTCAGCGCCAGCACAGATACGCAGTATTTT. Translating gives CASSFSASTDTQYF. The chain combines TRBV27 with TRBJ2-3; D is undetermined. Looked up from germline, CDR1 is MNHEY and CDR2 is SMNVEV (reference sequence). Trimming took 3 bases from V and 0 from J, leaving 7 bases between them. This CDR3 is built from 14 residues.

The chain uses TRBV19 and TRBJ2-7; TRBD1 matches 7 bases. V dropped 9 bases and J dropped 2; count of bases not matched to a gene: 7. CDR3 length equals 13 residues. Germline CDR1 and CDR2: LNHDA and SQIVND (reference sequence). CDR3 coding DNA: TGTGCCAGCTCGGGACAGTTGACCTACGAGCAGTACTTC. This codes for CASSGQLTYEQYF.

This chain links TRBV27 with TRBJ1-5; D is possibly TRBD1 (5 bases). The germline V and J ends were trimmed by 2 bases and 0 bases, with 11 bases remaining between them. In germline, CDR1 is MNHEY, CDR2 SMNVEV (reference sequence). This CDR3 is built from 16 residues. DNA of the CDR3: TGTGCCAGCAGTTTACGAGCAGGGATTAGCAATCAGCCCCAGCATTTT. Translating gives CASSLRAGISNQPQHF.

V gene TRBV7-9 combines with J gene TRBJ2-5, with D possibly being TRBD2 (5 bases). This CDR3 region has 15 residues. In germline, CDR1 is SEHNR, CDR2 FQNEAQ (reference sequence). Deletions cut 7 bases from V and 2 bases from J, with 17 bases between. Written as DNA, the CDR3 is TGTGCCAGCACCTTCCGGACTTCACCACAAGAGACCCAGTACTTC. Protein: CASTFRTSPQETQYF. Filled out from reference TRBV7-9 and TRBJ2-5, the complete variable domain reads DTGVSQNPRHKITKRGQNVTFRCDPISEHNRLYWYRQTLGQGPEFLTYFQNEAQLEKSRLLSDRFSAERPKGSFSTLEIQRTEQGDSAMYLCASTFRTSPQETQYFGPGTRLLVL.

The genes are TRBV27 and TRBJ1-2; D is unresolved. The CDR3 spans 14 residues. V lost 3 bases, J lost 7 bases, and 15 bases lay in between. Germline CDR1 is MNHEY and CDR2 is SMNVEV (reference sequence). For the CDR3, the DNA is TGTGCCAGCAGTTTTCAGGTCAATCCCAGTGGCTACACCTTC. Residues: CASSFQVNPSGYTF.